What follows describes a single T cell receptor beta chain. The data belong to a study of control samples from healthy donors and cancer patients. From germline, CDR1 is KGHDR and CDR2 SFDVKD. The V gene lost 6 bases and the J gene lost 0 bases, with 8 bases spanning the gap. The CDR3 contains 14 residues. Sequencing was performed with immunoSEQ multiplex PCR; in TCRdb, only in-frame clones are kept and a portion is missing. This sample has around 80,000 clones, with roughly 88% found just once. The rearrangement links TRBV24-1 to TRBJ1-5; no clear D. The material sequenced was blood. This clonotype originated in a woman aged 50 to 60 in good health. The CDR3 loop is CATSISISNQPQHF. CDR3 sequence (DNA): TGTGCCACCAGTATATCGATTAGCAATCAGCCCCAGCATTTT.